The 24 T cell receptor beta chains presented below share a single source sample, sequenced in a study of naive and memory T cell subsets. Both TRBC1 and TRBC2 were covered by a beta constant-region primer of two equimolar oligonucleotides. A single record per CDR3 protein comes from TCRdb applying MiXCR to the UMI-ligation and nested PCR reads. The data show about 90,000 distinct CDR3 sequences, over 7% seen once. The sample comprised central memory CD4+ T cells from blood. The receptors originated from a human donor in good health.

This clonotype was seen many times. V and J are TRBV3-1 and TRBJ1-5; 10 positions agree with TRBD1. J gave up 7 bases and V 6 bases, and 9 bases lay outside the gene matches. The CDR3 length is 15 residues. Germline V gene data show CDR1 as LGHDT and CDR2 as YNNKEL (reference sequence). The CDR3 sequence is CASSLGTGVYQPQHF. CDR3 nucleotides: TGTGCCAGCAGTCTCGGGACAGGGGTGTACCAGCCCCAGCATTTT.

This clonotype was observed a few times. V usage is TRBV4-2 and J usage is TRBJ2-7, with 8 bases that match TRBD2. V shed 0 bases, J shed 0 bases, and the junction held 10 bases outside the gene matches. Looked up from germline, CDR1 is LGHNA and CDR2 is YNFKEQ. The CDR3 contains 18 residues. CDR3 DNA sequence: TGTGCCAGCAGCCAAGATTTGGGCACTAGCGGCAGCTCCTACGAGCAGTACTTC. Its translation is CASSQDLGTSGSSYEQYF.

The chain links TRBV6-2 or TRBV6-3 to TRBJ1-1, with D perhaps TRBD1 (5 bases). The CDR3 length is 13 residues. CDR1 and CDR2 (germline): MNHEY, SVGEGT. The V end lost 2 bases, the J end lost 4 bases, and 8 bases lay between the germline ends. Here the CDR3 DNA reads TGTGCCAGCAGTTACGTCGGGACCACTGAAGCTTTCTTT. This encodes CASSYVGTTEAFF.

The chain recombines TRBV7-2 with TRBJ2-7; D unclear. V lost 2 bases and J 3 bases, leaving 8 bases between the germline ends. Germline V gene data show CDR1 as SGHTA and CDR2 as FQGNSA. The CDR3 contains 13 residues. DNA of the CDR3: TGTGCCAGCAGCTTATCTCTACTCTACGAGCAGTACTTC. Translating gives CASSLSLLYEQYF.

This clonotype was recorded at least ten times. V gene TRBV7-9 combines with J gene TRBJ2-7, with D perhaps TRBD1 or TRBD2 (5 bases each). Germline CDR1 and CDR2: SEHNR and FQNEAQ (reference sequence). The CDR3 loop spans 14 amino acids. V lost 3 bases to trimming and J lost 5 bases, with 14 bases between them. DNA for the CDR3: TGTGCCAGCAGCTTCCGAGGGGCTTGGGACGAGCAGTACTTC. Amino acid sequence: CASSFRGAWDEQYF.

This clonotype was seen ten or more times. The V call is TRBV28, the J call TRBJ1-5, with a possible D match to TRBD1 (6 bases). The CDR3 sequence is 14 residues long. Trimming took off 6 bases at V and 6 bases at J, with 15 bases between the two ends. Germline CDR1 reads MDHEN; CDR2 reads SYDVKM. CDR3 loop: CASRHGGPPQPQHF. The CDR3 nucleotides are TGTGCCAGCAGACACGGGGGCCCGCCTCAGCCCCAGCATTTT.

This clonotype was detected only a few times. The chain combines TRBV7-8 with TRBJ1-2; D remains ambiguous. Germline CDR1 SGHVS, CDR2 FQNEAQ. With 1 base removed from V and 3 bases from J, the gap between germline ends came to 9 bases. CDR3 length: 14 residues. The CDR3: CASSLVDGYYGYTF. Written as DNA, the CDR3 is TGTGCCAGCAGCTTAGTAGACGGATACTATGGCTACACCTTC.

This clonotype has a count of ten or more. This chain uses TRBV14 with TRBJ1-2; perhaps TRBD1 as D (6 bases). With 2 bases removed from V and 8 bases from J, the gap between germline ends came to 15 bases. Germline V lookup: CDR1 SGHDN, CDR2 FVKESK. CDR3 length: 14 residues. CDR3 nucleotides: TGTGCCAGCAGCCAACATACCGGGGGCCCCGGCTACACCTTC. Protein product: CASSQHTGGPGYTF.

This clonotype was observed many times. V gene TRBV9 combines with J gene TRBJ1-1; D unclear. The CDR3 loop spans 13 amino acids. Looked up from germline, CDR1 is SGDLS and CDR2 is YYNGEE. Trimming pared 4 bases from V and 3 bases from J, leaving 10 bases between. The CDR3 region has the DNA TGTGCCAGCAGCTCTCGGCCCCACACTGAAGCTTTCTTT. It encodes CASSSRPHTEAFF.

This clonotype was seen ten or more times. DNA of the CDR3: TGTGCCAGCAGCTCTGTGGGGTCCGCCCCCGGGGCCAACGTCCTGACTTTC. Translating gives CASSSVGSAPGANVLTF. The V call is TRBV7-3, the J call TRBJ2-6; D is unclear. Trimming stripped 4 bases from V and 4 bases from J, with 17 bases between. Germline V lookup: CDR1 SGHTA, CDR2 FQGTGA. CDR3 size: 17 residues.

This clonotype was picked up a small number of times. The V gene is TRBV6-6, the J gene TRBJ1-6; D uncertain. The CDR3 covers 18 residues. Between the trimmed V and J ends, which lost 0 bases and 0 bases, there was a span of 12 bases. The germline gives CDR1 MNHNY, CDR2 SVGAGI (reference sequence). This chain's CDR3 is CASSYSGSALSYNSPLHF. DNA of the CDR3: TGTGCCAGCAGTTACTCAGGCAGTGCCCTCTCCTATAATTCACCCCTCCACTTT.

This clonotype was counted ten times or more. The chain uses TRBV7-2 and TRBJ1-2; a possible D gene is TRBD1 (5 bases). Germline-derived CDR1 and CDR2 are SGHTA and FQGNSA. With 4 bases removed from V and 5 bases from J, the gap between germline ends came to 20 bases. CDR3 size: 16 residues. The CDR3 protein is CASSSRGGGEGYGYTF. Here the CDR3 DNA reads TGTGCCAGCAGCTCACGGGGGGGGGGAGAAGGTTATGGCTACACCTTC.

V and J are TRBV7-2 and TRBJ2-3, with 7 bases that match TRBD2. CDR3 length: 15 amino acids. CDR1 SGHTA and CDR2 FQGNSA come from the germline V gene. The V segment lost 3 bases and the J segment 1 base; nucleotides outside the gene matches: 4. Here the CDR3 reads CASSFDTSGTDTQYF. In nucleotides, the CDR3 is TGTGCCAGCAGCTTTGATACTAGCGGCACAGATACGCAGTATTTT.

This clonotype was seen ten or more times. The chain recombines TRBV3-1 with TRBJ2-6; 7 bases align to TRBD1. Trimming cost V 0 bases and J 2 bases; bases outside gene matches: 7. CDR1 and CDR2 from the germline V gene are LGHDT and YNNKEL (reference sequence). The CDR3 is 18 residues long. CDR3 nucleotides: TGTGCCAGCAGCCAAGATAATACAGGGGAAGCTGGGGCCAACGTCCTGACTTTC. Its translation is CASSQDNTGEAGANVLTF.

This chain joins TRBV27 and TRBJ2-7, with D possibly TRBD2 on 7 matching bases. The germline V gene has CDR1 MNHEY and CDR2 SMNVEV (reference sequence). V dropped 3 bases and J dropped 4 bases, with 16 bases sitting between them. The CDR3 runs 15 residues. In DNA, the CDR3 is TGTGCCAGCAGTTTCCAGGGAGGGGGGGGGTACGAGCAGTACTTC. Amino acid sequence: CASSFQGGGGYEQYF.

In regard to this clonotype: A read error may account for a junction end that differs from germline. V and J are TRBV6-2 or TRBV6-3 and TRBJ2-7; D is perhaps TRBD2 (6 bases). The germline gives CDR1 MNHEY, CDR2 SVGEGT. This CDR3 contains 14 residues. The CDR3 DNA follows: TGTGCCGGCAGTTACAGTGGACTACGGTACGAGCAGTACTTC. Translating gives CAGSYSGLRYEQYF.

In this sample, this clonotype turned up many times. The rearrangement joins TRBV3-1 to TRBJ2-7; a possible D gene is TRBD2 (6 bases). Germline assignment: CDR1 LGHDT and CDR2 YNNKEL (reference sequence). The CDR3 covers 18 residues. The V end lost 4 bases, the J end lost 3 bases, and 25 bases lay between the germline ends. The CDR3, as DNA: TGTGCCAGCAGCCGGGCGAGGAGGGGTGCCCCCAAATACTACGAGCAGTACTTC. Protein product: CASSRARRGAPKYYEQYF.

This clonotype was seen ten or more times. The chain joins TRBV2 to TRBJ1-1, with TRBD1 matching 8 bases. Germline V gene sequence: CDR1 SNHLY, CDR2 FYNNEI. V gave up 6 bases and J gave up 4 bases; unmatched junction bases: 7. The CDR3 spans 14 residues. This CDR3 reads CASSRDRGGTEAFF. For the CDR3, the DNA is TGTGCCAGCAGCCGCGACAGGGGCGGCACTGAAGCTTTCTTT.

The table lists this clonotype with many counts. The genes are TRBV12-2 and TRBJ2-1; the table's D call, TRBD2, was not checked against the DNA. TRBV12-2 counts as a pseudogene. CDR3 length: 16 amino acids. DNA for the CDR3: TGTGCAAGTCGCTTACCGGGACTAGCGGGAGATGGAGAGCAGTTCTTC. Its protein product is CASRLPGLAGDGEQFF.

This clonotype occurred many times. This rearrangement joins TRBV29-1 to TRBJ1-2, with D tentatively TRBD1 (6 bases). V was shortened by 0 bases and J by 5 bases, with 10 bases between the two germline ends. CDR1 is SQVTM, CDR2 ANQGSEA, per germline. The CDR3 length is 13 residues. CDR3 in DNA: TGCAGCGTTGAAGAGCAGGGACAATATGGCTACACCTTC. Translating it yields CSVEEQGQYGYTF.

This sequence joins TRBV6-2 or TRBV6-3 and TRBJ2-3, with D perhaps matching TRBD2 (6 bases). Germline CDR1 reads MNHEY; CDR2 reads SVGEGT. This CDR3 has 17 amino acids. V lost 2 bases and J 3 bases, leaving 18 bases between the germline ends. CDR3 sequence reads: CASSYDSPRERTDTQYF. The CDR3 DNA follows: TGTGCCAGCAGTTACGACTCCCCGCGGGAAAGGACAGATACGCAGTATTTT.

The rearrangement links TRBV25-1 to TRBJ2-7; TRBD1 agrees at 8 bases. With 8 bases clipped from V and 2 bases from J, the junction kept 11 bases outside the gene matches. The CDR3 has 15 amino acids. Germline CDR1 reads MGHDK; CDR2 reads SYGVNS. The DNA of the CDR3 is TGTGCCAGCGCTGGATCCGGGACAGGCGCCTACGAGCAGTACTTC. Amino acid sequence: CASAGSGTGAYEQYF.

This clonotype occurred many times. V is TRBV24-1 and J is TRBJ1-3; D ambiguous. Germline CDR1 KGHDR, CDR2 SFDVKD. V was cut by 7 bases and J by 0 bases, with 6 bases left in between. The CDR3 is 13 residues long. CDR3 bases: TGTGCCACCAGCGGTGGCTCTGGAAACACCATATATTTT. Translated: CATSGGSGNTIYF.

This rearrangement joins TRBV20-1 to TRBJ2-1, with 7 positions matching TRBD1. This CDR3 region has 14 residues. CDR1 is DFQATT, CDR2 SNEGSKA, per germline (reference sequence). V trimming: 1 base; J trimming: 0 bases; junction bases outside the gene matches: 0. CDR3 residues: CSARGDSSYNEQFF. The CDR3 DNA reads TGCAGTGCTAGAGGGGACAGCTCCTACAATGAGCAGTTCTTC.